The source of this TCR beta chain is a study of blood T cell repertoires in COVID-19. For the study at large: Acute-phase and convalescent COVID-19 samples originated in the United States, Italy and Spain. PBMCs, B-cell-depleted T cells, or T cells were the source of the cDNA or gDNA that made up the material.

Generated by immunoSEQ multiplex PCR, the TCRdb table keeps only in-frame clones and is missing some. The sample lists 120,000 or so clones; roughly 69% were seen once. This clone has only one observation. Germline V CDR1 and CDR2: SGHRS, YFSETQ. Trimming pared 1 base from V and 4 bases from J, leaving 14 bases between. The CDR3 consists of 15 residues. V gene TRBV5-1 combines with J gene TRBJ1-1; D unclear. The source is a woman in her sixties or seventies with acute or convalescent COVID-19. The specimen was peripheral blood. This CDR3 is CASSLFDGRGTEAFF. Written as DNA, the CDR3 is TGCGCCAGCAGCTTGTTTGACGGACGGGGCACTGAAGCTTTCTTT.